This T cell receptor beta chain was obtained from a study of T cell responses to AZD1222 COVID-19 vaccine. Study details: Second-dose schedules of about 4 or about 12 weeks were combined. Study findings and constraints: A rise in Spike-specific TCR breadth and depth followed two AZD1222 doses. Clonal diversity was possibly underestimated, and the donors were mostly white British, with more females. Across spike, vaccine-associated CD4 TCRs were found, dominant at 160-218 and 743-854.

The junction had 10 bases not matched to a gene; V was cut back by 5 bases and J by 5 bases. Germline-derived CDR1 and CDR2 are SGHRS and YFSETQ. The CDR3 runs to 15 residues. On this clone itself: The target antigen is unknown.

Some clones are missing from TCRdb's copy, which holds only in-frame ones; the method was immunoSEQ multiplex PCR. The sample shows about 160,000 clones, 89% of them seen only once. The rearrangement uses TRBV5-1 and TRBJ2-5; 9 nucleotides align to TRBD1. The specimen was peripheral blood, collected on day 0 of AZD1222 vaccination. The TCR sequence derives from an adult in good health. The CDR3 coding sequence is TGCGCCAGCAGATTGTGGACAGGGGTACGGGAGACCCAGTACTTC. Amino acid sequence: CASRLWTGVRETQYF.